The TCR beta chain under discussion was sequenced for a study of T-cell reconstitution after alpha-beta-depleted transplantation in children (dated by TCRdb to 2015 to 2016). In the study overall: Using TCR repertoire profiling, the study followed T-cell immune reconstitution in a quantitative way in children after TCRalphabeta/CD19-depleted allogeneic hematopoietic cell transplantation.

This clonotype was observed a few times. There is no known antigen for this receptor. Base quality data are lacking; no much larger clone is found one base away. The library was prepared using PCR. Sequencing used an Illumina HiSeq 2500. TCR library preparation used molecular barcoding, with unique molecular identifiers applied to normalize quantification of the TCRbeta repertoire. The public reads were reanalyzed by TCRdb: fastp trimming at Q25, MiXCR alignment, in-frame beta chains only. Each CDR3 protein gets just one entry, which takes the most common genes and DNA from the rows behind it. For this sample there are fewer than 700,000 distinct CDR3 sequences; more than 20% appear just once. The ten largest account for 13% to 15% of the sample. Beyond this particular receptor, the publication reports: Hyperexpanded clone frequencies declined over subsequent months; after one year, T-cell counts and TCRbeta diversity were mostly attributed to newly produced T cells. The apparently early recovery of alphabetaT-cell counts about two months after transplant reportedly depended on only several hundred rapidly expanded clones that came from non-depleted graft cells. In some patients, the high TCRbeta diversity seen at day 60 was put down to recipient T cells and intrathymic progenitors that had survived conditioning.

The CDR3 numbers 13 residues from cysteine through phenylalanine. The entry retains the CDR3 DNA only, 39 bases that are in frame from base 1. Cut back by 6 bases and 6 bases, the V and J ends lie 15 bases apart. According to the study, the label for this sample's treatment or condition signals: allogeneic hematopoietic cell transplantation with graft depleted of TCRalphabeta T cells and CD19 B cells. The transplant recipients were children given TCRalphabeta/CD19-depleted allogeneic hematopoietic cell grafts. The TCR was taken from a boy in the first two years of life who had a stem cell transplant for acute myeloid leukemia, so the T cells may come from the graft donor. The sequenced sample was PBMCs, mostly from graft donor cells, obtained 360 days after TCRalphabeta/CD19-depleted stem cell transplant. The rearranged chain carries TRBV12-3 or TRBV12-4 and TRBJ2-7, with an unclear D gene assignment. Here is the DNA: TGTGCCAGCAGCCAGCATAGGACGTCCGAGCAGTACTTC. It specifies CASSQHRTSEQYF.